The present T cell receptor beta chain was sequenced within a study of multiple sclerosis patients with progressive multifocal leukoencephalopathy (dated by TCRdb to between 2017 and 2020). For context, the study as a whole: Controls were about 5 natalizumab-treated MS patients who did not develop PML, sampled longitudinally. Longitudinal follow-up was performed in two natalizumab-treated patients who later developed PML, from before therapy through 6 and 12 months to PML onset. Peripheral T and B cells were examined in MS patients who went on to develop PML (4 under natalizumab, 1 after alemtuzumab) as well as in treated patients who did not. The study was designed to detect JC virus-specific or public T-cell expansions arising at the time of PML onset. What the study reported, not specific to this receptor: At the time PML developed, no common TRBV or TRBJ gene usage or preferential TRBV-TRBJ pairings were detected. Because of the small, descriptive cohort, whether findings reflect JC virus infection or general immunocompromise remained unclear. Most PML patients had lower normalized Shannon entropy, suggesting less diverse TRB repertoires, while values in the natalizumab-treated controls sat near 1. TRB clones with frequency above 0.5% were observed only in PML patients, but the clones expanded at PML onset were found to be already present before and during natalizumab therapy. Only peripheral blood was analyzed, although cerebrospinal fluid or brain lymphocytes might be more informative for natalizumab-associated PML.

As concerns this clone: No antigen is known for it. Base quality data are lacking; no much larger clone is found one base away.

In light of the paper, this sample's time point label describes: before natalizumab initiation. Every listed patient had received interferon beta before, and every PML patient was female. Blood samples for T0 were taken before the first natalizumab infusion. Isolation of peripheral blood mononuclear cells was performed by Ficoll-Hypaque density gradient centrifugation. From the cysteine through the phenylalanine, the CDR3 covers 14 amino acids. Only CDR3 DNA remains: 42 bases, in frame from the first base. Germline trimming: 0 bases from V, 2 bases from J; junction bases outside gene matches: 1. Via the germline V gene (reference sequence), CDR1 is GTSNPN and CDR2 SVGIG. Using the immunoSEQ two-step multiplex PCR at survey-level depth, TRB CDR3 regions were amplified from genomic DNA. To estimate template counts and remove amplification bias, each PCR was spiked with synthetic inline TR CDR3 controls covering all V-J pairings. Reads were processed so that amplification and sequencing bias were reduced, and quantification was performed against synthetic TR CDR3 analogs. The source study handled its data this way. Raw data were processed in ImmunoSEQ Analyzer, with out-of-frame sequences and CDR3s containing stop codons removed, and genes were named according to IMGT nomenclature. Normalized Shannon entropy, defined as 1 minus Pielou's evenness, served as the summary measure of repertoire diversity. Two TRB sequences were counted as identical only if the two sequences had the same V gene, J gene and CDR3. Public PML clonotypes were CDR3s shared by two or more PML-onset samples but absent earlier, in controls, and in public databases. Skylign with the observed count method was used to analyze CDR3 amino acid composition at each position. The source is immuneACCESS, and TCRdb retained only in-frame sequences with V and J called. Part of the clones is not carried over; for the studies checked, unresolved V genes explain less than half of this, and the remainder is unexplained. V and J calls and clone size come straight from that table; D and trimming were deduced from the DNA. A total of 25,000 to 35,000 clones appear in this sample, 88% of them only once. The ten largest clones add up to approximately 1.1% of the sample.

Sequenced sample: PBMCs. The chain is assembled from TRBV30 and TRBJ2-7; TRBD1 agrees with 10 junctional bases. The TCR originated in a human donor with multiple sclerosis. The CDR3 loop reads CAWSVGTGAYEQYF. The DNA sequence is given as TGTGCCTGGAGTGTAGGGACAGGGGCCTACGAGCAGTACTTC.